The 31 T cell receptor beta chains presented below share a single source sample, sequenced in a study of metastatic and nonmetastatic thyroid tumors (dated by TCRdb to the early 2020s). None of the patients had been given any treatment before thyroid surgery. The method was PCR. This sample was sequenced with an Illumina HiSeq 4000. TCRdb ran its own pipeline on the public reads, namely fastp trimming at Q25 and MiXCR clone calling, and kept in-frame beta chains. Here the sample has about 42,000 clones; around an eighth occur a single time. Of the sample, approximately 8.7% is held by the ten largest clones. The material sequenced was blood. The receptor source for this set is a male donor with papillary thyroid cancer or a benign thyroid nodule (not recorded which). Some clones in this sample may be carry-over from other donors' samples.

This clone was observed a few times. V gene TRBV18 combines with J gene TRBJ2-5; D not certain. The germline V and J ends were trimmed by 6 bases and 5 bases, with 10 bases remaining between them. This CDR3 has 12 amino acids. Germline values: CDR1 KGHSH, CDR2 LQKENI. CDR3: CASSFRTETQYF. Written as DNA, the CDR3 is TGTGCCAGCTCCTTCCGAACGGAGACCCAGTACTTC.

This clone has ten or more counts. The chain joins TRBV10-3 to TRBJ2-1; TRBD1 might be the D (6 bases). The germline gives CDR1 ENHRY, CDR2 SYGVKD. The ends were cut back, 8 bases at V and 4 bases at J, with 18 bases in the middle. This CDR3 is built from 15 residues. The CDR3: CAIAEIGTNYNEQFF. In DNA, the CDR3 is TGTGCCATCGCTGAAATCGGGACAAATTACAATGAGCAGTTCTTC.

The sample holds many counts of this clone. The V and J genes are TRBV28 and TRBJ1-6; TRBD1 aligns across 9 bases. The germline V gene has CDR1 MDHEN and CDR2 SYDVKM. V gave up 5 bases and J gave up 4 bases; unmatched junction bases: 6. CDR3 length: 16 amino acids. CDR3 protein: CASSPTGTGYNSPLHF. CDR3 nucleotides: TGTGCCAGCAGTCCCACCGGGACAGGGTATAATTCACCCCTCCACTTT.

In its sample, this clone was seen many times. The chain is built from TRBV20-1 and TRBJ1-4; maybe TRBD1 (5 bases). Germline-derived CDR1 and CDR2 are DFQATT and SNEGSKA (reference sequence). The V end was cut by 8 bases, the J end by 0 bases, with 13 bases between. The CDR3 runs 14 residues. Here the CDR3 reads CSPLRQPTNEKLFF. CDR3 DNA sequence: TGCAGTCCTCTCCGACAGCCAACTAATGAAAAACTGTTTTTT.

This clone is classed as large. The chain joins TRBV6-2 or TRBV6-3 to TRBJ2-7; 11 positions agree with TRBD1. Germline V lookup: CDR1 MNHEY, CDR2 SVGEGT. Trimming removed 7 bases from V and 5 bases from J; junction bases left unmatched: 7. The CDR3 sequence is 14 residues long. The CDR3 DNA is TGTGCCAGCACCAAGCGGACAGGGGGCGACGAGCAGTACTTC. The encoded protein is CASTKRTGGDEQYF.

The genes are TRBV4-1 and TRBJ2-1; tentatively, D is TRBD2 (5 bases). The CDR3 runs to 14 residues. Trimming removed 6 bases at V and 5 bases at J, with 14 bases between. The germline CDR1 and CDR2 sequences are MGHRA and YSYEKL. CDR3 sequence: CASSHETRHNEQFF. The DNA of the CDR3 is TGCGCCAGCAGTCACGAAACTAGGCACAATGAGCAGTTCTTC.

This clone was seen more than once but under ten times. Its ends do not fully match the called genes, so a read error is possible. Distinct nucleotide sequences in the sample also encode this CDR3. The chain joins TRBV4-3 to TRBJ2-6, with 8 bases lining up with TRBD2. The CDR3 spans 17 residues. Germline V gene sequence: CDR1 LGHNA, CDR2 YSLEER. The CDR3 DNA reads TGCGCCAGCAGCCAAGACGGGGGGGGCTCTGGGGCCAACGTCCTTACTTTC. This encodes CASSQDGGGSGANVLTF.

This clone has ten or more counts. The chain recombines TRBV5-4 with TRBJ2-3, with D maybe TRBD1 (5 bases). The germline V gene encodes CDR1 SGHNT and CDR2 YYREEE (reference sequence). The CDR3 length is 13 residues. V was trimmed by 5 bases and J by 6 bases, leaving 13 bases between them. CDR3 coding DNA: TGTGCCAGCAGGGGGCAGGTGGCGGATACGCAGTATTTT. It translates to CASRGQVADTQYF.

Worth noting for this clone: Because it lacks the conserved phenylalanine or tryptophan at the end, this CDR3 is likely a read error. Written as DNA, the CDR3 is TGCGCCAGCAGCCAAGGGCCTCTTGGGGACAGGGGGAACGAGCAGTACCTC. Residues: CASSQGPLGDRGNEQYL. This chain joins TRBV4-1 and TRBJ2-7, with 11 nucleotides matching TRBD1. The J segment lost 5 bases and the V segment lost 1 base, leaving 10 bases of the junction unmatched. The CDR3 length is 17 residues. CDR1 and CDR2 from the germline V gene are MGHRA and YSYEKL.

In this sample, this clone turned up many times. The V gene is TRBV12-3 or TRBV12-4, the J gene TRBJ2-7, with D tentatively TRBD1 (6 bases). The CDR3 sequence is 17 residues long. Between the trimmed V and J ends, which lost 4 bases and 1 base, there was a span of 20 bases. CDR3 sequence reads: CASSSPGHNRGSYEQYF. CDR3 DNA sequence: TGTGCCAGCAGTTCCCCGGGACACAATAGGGGTTCCTACGAGCAGTACTTC.

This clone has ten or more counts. The DNA for the CDR3 is TGTGCCTGGAGTGTACCCGACGGGTGGAATTCACCCCTCCACTTT. Residues: CAWSVPDGWNSPLHF. The J gene is TRBJ1-6, the V gene TRBV30; D remains ambiguous. This CDR3 spans 15 amino acids. The V and J ends lost 0 bases and 7 bases respectively, with 13 bases between them. Germline lookup yields CDR1 GTSNPN and CDR2 SVGIG (reference sequence).

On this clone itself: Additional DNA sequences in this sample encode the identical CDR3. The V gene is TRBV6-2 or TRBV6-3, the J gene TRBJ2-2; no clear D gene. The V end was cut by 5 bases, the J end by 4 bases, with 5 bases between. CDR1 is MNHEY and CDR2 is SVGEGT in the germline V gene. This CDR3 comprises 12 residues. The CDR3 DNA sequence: TGTGCCAGCAGTCTCGTCACCGGGGAGCTGTTTTTT. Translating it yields CASSLVTGELFF.

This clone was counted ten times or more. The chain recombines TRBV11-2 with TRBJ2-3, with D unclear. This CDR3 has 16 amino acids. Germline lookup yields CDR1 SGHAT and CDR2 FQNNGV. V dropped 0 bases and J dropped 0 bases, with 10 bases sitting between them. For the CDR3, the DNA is TGTGCCAGCAGCTTAGAGTTTGCGACTAGCACAGATACGCAGTATTTT. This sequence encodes CASSLEFATSTDTQYF.

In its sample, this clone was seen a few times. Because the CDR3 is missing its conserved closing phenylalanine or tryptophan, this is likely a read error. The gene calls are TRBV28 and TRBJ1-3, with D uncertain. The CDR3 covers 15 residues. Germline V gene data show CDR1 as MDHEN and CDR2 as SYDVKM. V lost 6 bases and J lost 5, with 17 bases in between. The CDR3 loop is CASSLHVSGRNTIYL. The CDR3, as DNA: TGTGCCAGCAGCTTACACGTCAGTGGTAGAAACACCATATATCTT.

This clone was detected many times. CDR3 residues: CASRVTGTSRETQYF. The CDR3 region has the DNA TGTGCCAGCAGAGTTACTGGGACCTCGAGGGAGACCCAGTACTTC. J is TRBJ2-5 and V is TRBV12-3 or TRBV12-4; either TRBD1 or TRBD2 may fit D (5 bases each). Trimming pared 6 bases from V and 5 bases from J, leaving 19 bases between. This CDR3 has 15 amino acids.

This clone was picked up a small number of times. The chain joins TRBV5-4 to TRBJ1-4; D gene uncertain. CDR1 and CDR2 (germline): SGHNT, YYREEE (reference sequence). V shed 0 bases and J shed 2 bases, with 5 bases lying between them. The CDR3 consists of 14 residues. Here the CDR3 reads CASSLEPTNEKLFF. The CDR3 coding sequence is TGTGCCAGCAGCTTGGAACCGACTAATGAAAAACTGTTTTTT.

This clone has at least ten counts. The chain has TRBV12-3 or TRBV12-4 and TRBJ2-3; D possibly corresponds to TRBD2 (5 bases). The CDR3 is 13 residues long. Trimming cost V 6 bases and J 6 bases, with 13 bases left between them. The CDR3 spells CASSLGRGDTQYF. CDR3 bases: TGTGCCAGCAGCCTTGGGAGAGGGGATACGCAGTATTTT.

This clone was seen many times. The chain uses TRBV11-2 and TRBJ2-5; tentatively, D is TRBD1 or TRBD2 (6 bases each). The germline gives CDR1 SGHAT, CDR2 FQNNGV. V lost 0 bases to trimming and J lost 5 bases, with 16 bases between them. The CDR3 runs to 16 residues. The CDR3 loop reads CASSLDSWGAGETQYF. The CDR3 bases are TGTGCCAGCAGCTTAGATTCGTGGGGGGCCGGCGAGACCCAGTACTTC.

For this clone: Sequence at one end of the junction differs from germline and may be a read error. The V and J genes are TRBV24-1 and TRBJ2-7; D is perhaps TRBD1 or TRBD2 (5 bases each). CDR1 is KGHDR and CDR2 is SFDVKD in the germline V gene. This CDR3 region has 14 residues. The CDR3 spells CTTSADTDFREQYF. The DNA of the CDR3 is TGTACCACCAGTGCGGACACGGACTTCCGCGAGCAGTACTTC.

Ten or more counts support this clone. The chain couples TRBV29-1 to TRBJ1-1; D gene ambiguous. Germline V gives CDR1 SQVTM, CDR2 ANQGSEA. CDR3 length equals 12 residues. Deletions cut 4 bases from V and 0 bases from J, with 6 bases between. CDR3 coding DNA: TGCAGCGTTGTCAGCTTGAACACTGAAGCTTTCTTT. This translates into CSVVSLNTEAFF.

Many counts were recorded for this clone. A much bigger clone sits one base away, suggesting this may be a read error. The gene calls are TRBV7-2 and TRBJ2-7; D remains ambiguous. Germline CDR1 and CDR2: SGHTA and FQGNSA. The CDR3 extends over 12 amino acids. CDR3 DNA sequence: TGTGCCAGCAGTTTGGGAAGCTACGAGCAGTGCTTC. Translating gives CASSLGSYEQCF.

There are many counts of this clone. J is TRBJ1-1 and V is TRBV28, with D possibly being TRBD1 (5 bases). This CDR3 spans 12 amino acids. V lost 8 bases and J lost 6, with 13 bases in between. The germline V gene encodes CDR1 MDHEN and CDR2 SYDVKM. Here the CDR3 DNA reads TGTGCCAGCCTCTTGAGGGACTCTGAAGCTTTCTTT. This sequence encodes CASLLRDSEAFF.

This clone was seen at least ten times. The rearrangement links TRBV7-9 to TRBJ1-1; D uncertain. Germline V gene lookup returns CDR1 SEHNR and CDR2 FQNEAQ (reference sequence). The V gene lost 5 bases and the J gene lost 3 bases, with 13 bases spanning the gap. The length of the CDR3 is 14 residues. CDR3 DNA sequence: TGTGCCAGCAGCCCAAGCATCCCGGACACTGAAGCTTTCTTT. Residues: CASSPSIPDTEAFF.

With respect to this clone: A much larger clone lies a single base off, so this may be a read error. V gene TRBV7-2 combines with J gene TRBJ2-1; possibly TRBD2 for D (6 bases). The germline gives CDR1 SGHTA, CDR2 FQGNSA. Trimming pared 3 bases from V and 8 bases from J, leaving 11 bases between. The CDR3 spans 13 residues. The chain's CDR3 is CASSLTSVDEQFF. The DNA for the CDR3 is TGTGCCAGCAGCTTGACTAGTGTCGATGAGCAGTTCTTC.

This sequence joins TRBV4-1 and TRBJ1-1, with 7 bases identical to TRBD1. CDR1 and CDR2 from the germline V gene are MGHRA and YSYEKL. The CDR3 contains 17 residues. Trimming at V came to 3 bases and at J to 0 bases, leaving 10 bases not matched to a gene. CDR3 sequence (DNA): TGCGCCAGCAGCCACCCGGTACAGGGGATTTTGAACACTGAAGCTTTCTTT. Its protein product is CASSHPVQGILNTEAFF.

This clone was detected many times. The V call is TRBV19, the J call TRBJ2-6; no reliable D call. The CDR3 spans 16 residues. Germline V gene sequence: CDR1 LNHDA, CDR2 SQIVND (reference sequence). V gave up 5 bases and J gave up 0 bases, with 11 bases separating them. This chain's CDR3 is CASSVQAFSGANVLTF. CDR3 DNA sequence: TGTGCCAGTAGTGTCCAGGCGTTCTCTGGGGCCAACGTCCTGACTTTC.

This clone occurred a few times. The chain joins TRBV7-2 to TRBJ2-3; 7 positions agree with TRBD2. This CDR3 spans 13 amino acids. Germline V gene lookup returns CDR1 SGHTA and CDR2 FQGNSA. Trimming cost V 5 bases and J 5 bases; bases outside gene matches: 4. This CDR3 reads CASSTGGRDTQYF. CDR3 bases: TGTGCCAGCAGCACGGGGGGTAGAGATACGCAGTATTTT.

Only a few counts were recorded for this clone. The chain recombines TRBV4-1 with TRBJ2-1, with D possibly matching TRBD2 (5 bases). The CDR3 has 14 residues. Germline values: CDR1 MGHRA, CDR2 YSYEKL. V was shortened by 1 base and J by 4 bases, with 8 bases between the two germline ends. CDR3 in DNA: TGCGCCAGCAGCCAAGCGTGGAGGTACAATGAGCAGTTCTTC. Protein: CASSQAWRYNEQFF.

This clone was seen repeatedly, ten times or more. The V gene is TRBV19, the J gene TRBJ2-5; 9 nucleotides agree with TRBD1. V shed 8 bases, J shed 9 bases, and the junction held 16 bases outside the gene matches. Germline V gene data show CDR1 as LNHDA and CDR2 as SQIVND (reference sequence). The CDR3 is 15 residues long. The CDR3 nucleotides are TGTGCCAGTCAGTCGTTGACAGGGGGGAAGTTGGCCCAGTACTTC. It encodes CASQSLTGGKLAQYF.

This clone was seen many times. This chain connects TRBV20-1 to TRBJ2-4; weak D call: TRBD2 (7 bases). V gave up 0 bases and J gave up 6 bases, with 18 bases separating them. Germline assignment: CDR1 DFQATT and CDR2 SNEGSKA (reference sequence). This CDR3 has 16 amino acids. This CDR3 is CSARDSGGGGRNIQYF. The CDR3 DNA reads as TGCAGTGCTAGAGACTCTGGGGGCGGGGGAAGAAACATTCAGTACTTC.

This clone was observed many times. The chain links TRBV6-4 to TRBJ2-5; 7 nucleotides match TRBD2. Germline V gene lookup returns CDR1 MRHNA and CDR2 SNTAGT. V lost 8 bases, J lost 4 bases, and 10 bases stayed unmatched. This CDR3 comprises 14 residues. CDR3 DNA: TGTGCCAGCGAGGGAGGGGAGGGCCGAGAGACCCAGTACTTC. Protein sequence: CASEGGEGRETQYF.